These 9 T cell receptor beta chains were all obtained from the same sample, sequenced in a study of spatial heterogeneity in lung cancer. The time point denotes: sample taken at primary tumor resection. Whole RNA came from tumor, nontumor lung or frozen PBMC and was sequenced without being sorted. TCRdb recomputed calls from the 5' RACE reads with MiXCR, one row per CDR3 protein. The sample carries 40,000 to 45,000 distinct CDR3 sequences, roughly 7.1% recorded once. This material consisted of PBMCs, taken at surgery. The receptor set was obtained from a female donor with early-stage non-small cell lung cancer.

This clonotype has more than one count but fewer than ten. This chain joins TRBV7-3 and TRBJ2-7; D uncertain. Per the germline V gene, CDR1 is SGHTA and CDR2 is FQGTGA. Trimming took 2 bases from V and 4 from J, leaving 12 bases between them. This CDR3 is 14 amino acids long. In DNA form, the CDR3 reads TGTGCCAGCAGCTTAGTACCAGACGGATACGAGCAGTACTTC. Translation: CASSLVPDGYEQYF.

The sample holds many counts of this clonotype. The chain is built from TRBV6-2 or TRBV6-3 and TRBJ1-2; D uncertain. There are 12 residues in the CDR3. V lost 6 bases to trimming and J lost 6 bases, with 11 bases between them. Germline V gives CDR1 MNHEY, CDR2 SVGEGT. This CDR3 is CASSLPLNGYTF. Written as DNA, the CDR3 is TGTGCCAGCAGCCTTCCTTTAAATGGCTACACCTTC.

This clonotype was seen many times. The gene calls are TRBV7-9 and TRBJ2-5; TRBD1 agrees at 8 bases. The J segment lost 5 bases and the V segment lost 4 bases, leaving 6 bases of the junction unmatched. Per the germline V gene, CDR1 is SEHNR and CDR2 is FQNEAQ (reference sequence). This CDR3 has 14 residues. The CDR3 sequence is CASSWVTGGETQYF. DNA for the CDR3: TGTGCCAGCAGCTGGGTTACAGGGGGGGAGACCCAGTACTTC. Full variable domain (missing parts from reference TRBV7-9 and TRBJ2-5): DTGVSQNPRHKITKRGQNVTFRCDPISEHNRLYWYRQTLGQGPEFLTYFQNEAQLEKSRLLSDRFSAERPKGSFSTLEIQRTEQGDSAMYLCASSWVTGGETQYFGPGTRLLVL.

This clonotype was found many times. This chain connects TRBV12-3 or TRBV12-4 to TRBJ2-5; D remains unclear. Trimming removed 5 bases at V and 3 bases at J, with 7 bases between. This CDR3 spans 12 amino acids. The CDR3 DNA reads TGTGCCAGCAGTATGCTAAAAGAGACCCAGTACTTC. The encoded protein is CASSMLKETQYF.

This clonotype was detected many times. This chain uses TRBV11-1 with TRBJ2-5, with D unresolved. V was trimmed by 1 base and J by 4 bases, leaving 10 bases between them. Germline lookup yields CDR1 SGHAT and CDR2 FQDESV (reference sequence). This CDR3 has 14 residues. This CDR3 reads CASSLGTNIETQYF. The CDR3 nucleotides are TGTGCCAGCAGCTTAGGGACCAATATAGAGACCCAGTACTTC.

This sequence joins TRBV27 and TRBJ2-3; 11 bases align to TRBD2. The J segment lost 0 bases and the V segment lost 6 bases, leaving 14 bases of the junction unmatched. Germline V gene lookup returns CDR1 MNHEY and CDR2 SMNVEV (reference sequence). The CDR3 contains 19 residues. As DNA, the CDR3 is TGTGCCAGCAGCCCCCTTAGGACTAGCGGGCGCTCTAGCACAGATACGCAGTATTTT. It yields the protein CASSPLRTSGRSSTDTQYF.

This clonotype was recorded at least ten times. The J gene is TRBJ1-6, the V gene TRBV9; D is ambiguous. The CDR3 is 14 residues long. V lost 3 bases, J lost 7 bases, and 11 bases lay in between. Germline V CDR1 and CDR2: SGDLS, YYNGEE. In DNA form, the CDR3 reads TGTGCCAGCAGCGGGGTTCTTGGCAATTCACCCCTCCACTTT. Protein sequence: CASSGVLGNSPLHF.

This clonotype has a count of ten or more. The chain has TRBV24-1 and TRBJ2-3; 9 bases match TRBD1. The V segment lost 4 bases and the J segment 3 bases; nucleotides outside the gene matches: 7. CDR1 and CDR2 (germline): KGHDR, SFDVKD. The CDR3 is made up of 16 amino acids. CDR3 sequence (DNA): TGTGCCACCAGTGACCGCGGACAGGGGATGACAGATACGCAGTATTTT. Protein sequence: CATSDRGQGMTDTQYF.

Notes on this clonotype: A much larger clone is a single base away; this may be a read error. The V gene is TRBV29-1, the J gene TRBJ1-1; 12 bases map to TRBD1. This CDR3 comprises 12 residues. Per the germline V gene, CDR1 is SQVTM and CDR2 is ANQGSEA. Trimming cost V 6 bases and J 12 bases; bases outside gene matches: 8. Here the CDR3 DNA reads TGCAGCGTCGATTCGGGACAGGGGGCAACTTTCTTT. As protein: CSVDSGQGATFF. Variable domain in full (rest from reference TRBV29-1 and TRBJ1-1): SAVISQKPSRDICQRGTSLTIQCQVDSQVTMMFWYRQQPGQSLTLIATANQGSEATYESGFVIDKFPISRPNLTFSTLTVSNMSPEDSSIYLCSVDSGQGATFFGQGTRLTVV.